The TCR beta chain under discussion was sequenced for a study of T cells after yellow fever vaccination. Study-wide results and limits: In post-booster samples, most primary-vaccination clones reappeared (approximately 97% CD4, 88% CD8).

CDR1 and CDR2 from the germline V gene are MNHEY and SVGAGI. V gave up 1 base and J gave up 0 bases; unmatched junction bases: 9. The CDR3 has 17 residues. TCRdb reanalysed the 5' RACE reads using MiXCR and keeps one entry per CDR3 protein. The sample yields 150,000 to 200,000 distinct CDR3 sequences, roughly 9% seen once. A note on this clonotype: The antigen remains undetermined.

V and J are TRBV6-5 and TRBJ2-7, with 7 bases fitting TRBD2. This clonotype was sampled from a man aged 18 to 30 who received the YFV17D yellow fever vaccine. The material was CD8+ T cells sorted from PBMCs, obtained 45 days after the yellow fever booster vaccination. The CDR3 DNA is TGTGCCAGCAGTTACTACGGGGCTAGCGGTAGCTCCTACGAGCAGTACTTC. It is translated as CASSYYGASGSSYEQYF.